This T cell receptor beta chain was recorded in a study of blood T cells in healthy people across ages. Study overall: About one barcoded beta molecule per two T cells came from capture by template switching.

Then a second PCR, running about 6 to 11 cycles, was carried out with a sample-barcoded 5' primer and a J-beta primer mix. Each sample provided no less than 2.5 million CDR3-containing paired-end reads. TCRdb recomputed calls from the 5' RACE reads with MiXCR, one row per CDR3 protein. Counted here are about 830,000 distinct CDR3 sequences, about 62% occurring once; the ten biggest clones make up 25% to 35%. The CDR3 sequence is 16 residues long. Trimming removed 4 bases from V and 0 bases from J; junction bases left unmatched: 5. CDR1 and CDR2 (germline): MNHEY, SVGAGI. Study results and caveats: Estimates drawn from one million T cells were deemed to understate diversity.

As for this clonotype: The antigen is not known.

Sequenced sample: blood. The rearrangement joins TRBV6-5 to TRBJ2-1; 8 nucleotides align to TRBD1. The TCR was taken from a man aged 25-45 years in good health. The CDR3 DNA is TGTGCCAGCAGTTCCGGGACAGGACTCTCCTACAATGAGCAGTTCTTC. Residues: CASSSGTGLSYNEQFF.